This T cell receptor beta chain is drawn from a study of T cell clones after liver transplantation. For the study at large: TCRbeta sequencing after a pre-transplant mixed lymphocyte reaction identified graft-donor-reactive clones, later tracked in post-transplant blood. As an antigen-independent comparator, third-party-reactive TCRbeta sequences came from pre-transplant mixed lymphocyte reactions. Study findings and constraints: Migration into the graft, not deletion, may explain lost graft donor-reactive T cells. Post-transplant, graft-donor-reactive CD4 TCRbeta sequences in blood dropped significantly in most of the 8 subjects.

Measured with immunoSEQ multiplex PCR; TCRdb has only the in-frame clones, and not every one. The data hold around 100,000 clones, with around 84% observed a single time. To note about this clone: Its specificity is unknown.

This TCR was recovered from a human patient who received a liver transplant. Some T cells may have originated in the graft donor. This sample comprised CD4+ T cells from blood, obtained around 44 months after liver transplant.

In DNA, the CDR3 is TGTGCCAGCAGTTACTTAACCCACAGCTCTGGGGCCAACGTCCTGACTTTC. Amino acid sequence: CASSYLTHSSGANVLTF. This chain joins TRBV28 and TRBJ2-6; no definite D call. The CDR3 has 17 amino acids. Germline V gene data show CDR1 as MDHEN and CDR2 as SYDVKM. The V and J ends lost 4 bases and 0 bases respectively, with 13 bases between them.